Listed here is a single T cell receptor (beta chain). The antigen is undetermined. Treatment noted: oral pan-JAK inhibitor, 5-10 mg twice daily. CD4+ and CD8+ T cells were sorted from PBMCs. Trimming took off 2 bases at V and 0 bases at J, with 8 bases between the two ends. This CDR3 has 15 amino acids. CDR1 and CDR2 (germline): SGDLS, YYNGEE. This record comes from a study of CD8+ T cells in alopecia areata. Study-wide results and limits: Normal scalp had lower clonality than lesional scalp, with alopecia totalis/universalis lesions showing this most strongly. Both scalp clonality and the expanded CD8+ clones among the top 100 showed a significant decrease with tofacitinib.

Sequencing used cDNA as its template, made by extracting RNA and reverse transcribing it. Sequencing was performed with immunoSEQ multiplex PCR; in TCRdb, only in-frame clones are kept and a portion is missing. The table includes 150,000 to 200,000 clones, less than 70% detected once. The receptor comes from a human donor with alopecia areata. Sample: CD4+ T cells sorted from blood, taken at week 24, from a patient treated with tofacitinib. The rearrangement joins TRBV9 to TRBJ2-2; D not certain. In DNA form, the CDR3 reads TGTGCCAGCAGCGTGCAGGCGACGAACACCGGGGAGCTGTTTTTT. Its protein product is CASSVQATNTGELFF.